This T cell receptor beta chain derives from a study of T cells in Graves' hyperthyroidism and ophthalmopathy. The V gene's germline CDR1 is SGHAT and CDR2 FQNNGV. V was clipped by 7 bases and J by 7 bases, with 16 bases between them. The CDR3 loop spans 13 amino acids. Absent ophthalmopathy progression within 18 months defined stable Graves' hyperthyroidism. Those with hyperthyroidism were 18 to 65 years old, newly diagnosed, and ill for under 2 months. The sample holds many counts of this clonotype. TCR beta CDR3 sequences were amplified from RNA transcripts. First-round RT-PCR with HTBI primers amplified the TCR CDR3 region. TCRdb fed the multiplex PCR reads into MiXCR, producing one record per CDR3 protein. The sample consists of around 600,000 distinct CDR3 sequences, roughly 14% of them appearing once.

The chain combines TRBV11-2 with TRBJ2-5, with a tentative D call TRBD2 (7 bases). The sample taken for sequencing was blood. The receptor comes from a woman between 25 and 40 years old with Graves' hyperthyroidism. The CDR3 spells CASTDRGGGTQYF. The DNA of the CDR3 is TGTGCCAGCACCGATAGGGGAGGGGGGACCCAGTACTTC.